A single sample is the source of the 14 T cell receptor beta chains below, sequenced in a study of shared clonotypes between healthy human individuals. This table comes from immunoSEQ multiplex PCR, and its TCRdb copy is limited to in-frame clones, with some not included. The sample has roughly 380,000 clones, about 96% seen once; the top ten hold about 0.32%. The source material was memory CD8+ T cells sorted from blood. Subset in this sample: CD45RO+ cells pooled with CCR7-negative TemRA cells. The receptors come from a man aged 30-40 years in good health.

J is TRBJ1-2 and V is TRBV5-1; a possible D gene is TRBD1 (5 bases). Trimming cost V 5 bases and J 5 bases, with 10 bases left between them. The length of the CDR3 is 12 residues. Germline CDR1 is SGHRS and CDR2 is YFSETQ. CDR3: CASSPGPYGYTF. CDR3 sequence (DNA): TGCGCCAGCAGTCCGGGGCCTTATGGCTACACCTTC.

The sample holds one count of this clone. The rearrangement joins TRBV6-6 to TRBJ2-2; D ambiguous. With 6 bases removed from V and 9 bases from J, the gap between germline ends came to 11 bases. Germline values: CDR1 MNHNY, CDR2 SVGAGI (reference sequence). This CDR3 has 12 residues. The CDR3: CASRNAVRELFF. The CDR3 region has the DNA TGTGCCAGCAGGAACGCTGTCCGGGAGCTGTTTTTT.

The rearrangement joins TRBV5-1 to TRBJ2-5; 8 bases line up with TRBD2. The CDR3 is made up of 15 amino acids. The V and J ends lost 3 bases and 5 bases, in that order; junction bases with no gene match: 9. Per germline, CDR1 SGHRS and CDR2 YFSETQ. The CDR3 loop is CASSYIIAGLETQYF. CDR3 sequence (DNA): TGCGCCAGCAGCTACATAATAGCGGGATTGGAGACCCAGTACTTC. The full variable domain, its missing parts supplied by reference TRBV5-1 and TRBJ2-5, is KAGVTQTPRYLIKTRGQQVTLSCSPISGHRSVSWYQQTPGQGLQFLFEYFSETQRNKGNFPGRFSGRQFSNSRSEMNVSTLELGDSALYLCASSYIIAGLETQYFGPGTRLLVL.

The genes are TRBV30 and TRBJ2-7, with 7 bases matching TRBD1. Germline V gene sequence: CDR1 GTSNPN, CDR2 SVGIG (reference sequence). This CDR3 is 13 amino acids long. With 5 bases clipped from V and 0 bases from J, the junction kept 4 bases outside the gene matches. The CDR3 bases are TGTGCCTGGCTCCGGGACAGCTCCTACGAGCAGTACTTC. It yields the protein CAWLRDSSYEQYF.

This clone is a singleton in its sample. The V and J genes are TRBV19 and TRBJ2-2; D uncertain. This CDR3 contains 15 residues. The V end was cut by 3 bases, the J end by 0 bases, with 8 bases between. Germline V gene sequence: CDR1 LNHDA, CDR2 SQIVND (reference sequence). CDR3 loop: CASSIPGSNTGELFF. In DNA form, the CDR3 reads TGTGCCAGTAGTATTCCCGGGTCGAACACCGGGGAGCTGTTTTTT.

This CDR3 is CASSSSGTGVRNEQFF. The CDR3 DNA reads TGTGCCAGCAGTTCCTCCGGGACAGGGGTACGCAATGAGCAGTTCTTC. The rearrangement joins TRBV28 to TRBJ2-1, with 10 bases fitting TRBD1. V shed 4 bases, J shed 6 bases, and the junction held 9 bases outside the gene matches. Germline V gives CDR1 MDHEN, CDR2 SYDVKM. The CDR3 sequence is 16 residues long. Combining the CDR3 with reference TRBV28 and TRBJ2-1 gives the whole variable domain DVKVTQSSRYLVKRTGEKVFLECVQDMDHENMFWYRQDPGLGLRLIYFSYDVKMKEKGDIPEGYSVSREKKERFSLILESASTNQTSMYLCASSSSGTGVRNEQFFGPGTRLTVL.

CDR3 region: CASSLGGQAIYGYTF. CDR3 in DNA: TGTGCCAGCAGCTTGGGGGGACAGGCCATCTATGGCTACACCTTC. The V and J genes are TRBV5-8 and TRBJ1-2; 8 bases fit TRBD1. The CDR3 has 15 residues. V gave up 0 bases and J gave up 4 bases; unmatched junction bases: 5. Germline CDR1 reads SGHTS; CDR2 reads YDEGEE.

The sample holds one count of this clone. V gene TRBV21-1 combines with J gene TRBJ2-2; the table's D call, TRBD2, has no DNA check behind it. TRBV21-1 is a pseudogene segment. The CDR3 totals 15 residues. CDR3 nucleotides: TGTGCCAGCAGTCCAGGGCGGGATTGCACCGGGGAGCTGTTTTTT. Translation gives CASSPGRDCTGELFF.

The CDR3 sequence: CASYLRTLYGYTF. CDR3 DNA sequence: TGTGCCAGCTATCTAAGAACCCTCTATGGCTACACCTTC. V and J are TRBV2 and TRBJ1-2; D is ambiguous. The V gene's germline CDR1 is SNHLY and CDR2 FYNNEI. Trimming removed 8 bases at V and 4 bases at J, with 14 bases between. The CDR3 has 13 residues.

The chain combines TRBV2 with TRBJ2-3; 12 positions match TRBD2. After removal of 6 bases from V and 3 bases from J, the junction contained 4 bases not matched to a gene. Germline loops: CDR1 SNHLY, CDR2 FYNNEI. The CDR3 runs to 15 residues. CDR3 residues: CASRVTSGRTDTQYF. CDR3 bases: TGTGCCAGCAGGGTGACTAGCGGGAGAACAGATACGCAGTATTTT. Variable domain in full (rest from reference TRBV2 and TRBJ2-3): EPEVTQTPSHQVTQMGQEVILRCVPISNHLYFYWYRQILGQKVEFLVSFYNNEISEKSEIFDDQFSVERPDGSNFTLKIRSTKLEDSAMYFCASRVTSGRTDTQYFGPGTRLTVL.

J is TRBJ2-5 and V is TRBV7-2; D assignment may be TRBD1 or TRBD2 (5 bases each). Per the germline V gene, CDR1 is SGHTA and CDR2 is FQGNSA. The CDR3 length is 13 residues. With 5 bases removed from V and 0 bases from J, the gap between germline ends came to 7 bases. The CDR3 nucleotides read TGTGCCAGCAGCCGGGACCACCAAGAGACCCAGTACTTC. Translating it yields CASSRDHQETQYF.

The V and J genes are TRBV28 and TRBJ2-7; tentative D call: TRBD2 (5 bases). V was clipped by 10 bases and J by 6 bases, with 10 bases between them. CDR1 is MDHEN, CDR2 SYDVKM, per germline. CDR3 length equals 10 residues. CDR3 in amino acids: CATRDSEQYF. CDR3 nucleotide sequence: TGTGCCACCCGGGATAGCGAGCAGTACTTC.

The CDR3 reads CASSDGQGVQDTQYF. The CDR3 DNA follows: TGTGCCAGCAGTGACGGACAGGGGGTGCAAGATACGCAGTATTTT. The chain uses TRBV2 and TRBJ2-3, with 10 bases aligning to TRBD1. The CDR3 is 15 residues long. In germline, CDR1 is SNHLY, CDR2 FYNNEI. The junction had 5 bases not matched to a gene; V was cut back by 3 bases and J by 5 bases.

The chain carries TRBV4-1 and TRBJ1-2, with 8 bases that match TRBD1. Germline CDR1 MGHRA, CDR2 YSYEKL. Trimming removed 6 bases from V and 0 bases from J; junction bases left unmatched: 12. This CDR3 has 17 amino acids. The CDR3 region has the DNA TGCGCCAGCAGGATACAGGGGGTGGCCGGAGCTAACTATGGCTACACCTTC. The encoded protein is CASRIQGVAGANYGYTF.